The following is a T cell receptor (beta chain) sequence with its context. This sample was taken from a study of blood T cell repertoires in COVID-19. Study-level background: Sites across the United States, Italy and Spain contributed samples from acute and convalescent COVID-19. T cells, B-cell-depleted T cells, or PBMCs supplied cDNA or gDNA.

The CDR3 length is 16 residues. Germline V gene data show CDR1 as SGDLS and CDR2 as YYNGEE. The V segment lost 3 bases and the J segment 2 bases; nucleotides outside the gene matches: 3. Original analysis: Estimation of nucleated cell counts relied on the amplification of reference gene primers. Repertoires were generated with immunoSEQ multiplex PCR, while TCRdb's copy carries only in-frame clones and drops some. That table gives V, J and clone size, and the DNA gave D and trimming. The sample holds over 40,000 clones; about 83% are singletons and the top ten take roughly 15%. The rearrangement links TRBV9 to TRBJ2-2; 11 positions agree with TRBD2. Sequencing was done on a sample of peripheral blood. The clonotype originates from a human donor in a cohort sampled during active COVID-19. CDR3 bases: TGTGCCAGCAGCGAGGGGACTAGCGGAAACACCGGGGAGCTGTTTTTT. Translation gives CASSEGTSGNTGELFF.